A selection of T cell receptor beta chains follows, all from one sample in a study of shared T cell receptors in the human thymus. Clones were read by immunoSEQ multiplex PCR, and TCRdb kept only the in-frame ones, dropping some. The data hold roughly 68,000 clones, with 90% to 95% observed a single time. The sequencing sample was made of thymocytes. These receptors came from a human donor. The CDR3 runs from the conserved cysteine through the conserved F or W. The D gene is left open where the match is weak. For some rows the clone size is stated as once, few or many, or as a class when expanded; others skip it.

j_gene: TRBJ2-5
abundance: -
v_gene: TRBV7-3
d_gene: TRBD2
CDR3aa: CASSPVVSGGSPGETQYF
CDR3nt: TGTGCCAGCAGCCCAGTCGTCAGCGGGGGATCACCGGGAGAGACCCAGTACTTC

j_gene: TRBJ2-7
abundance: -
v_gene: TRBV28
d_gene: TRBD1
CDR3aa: CASSSRTGLGEQYF
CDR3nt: TGTGCCAGCAGTTCAAGGACAGGACTGGGCGAGCAGTACTTC

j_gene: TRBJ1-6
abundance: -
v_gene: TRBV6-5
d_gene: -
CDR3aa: CASSSHRAGNSPLHF
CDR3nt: TGTGCCAGCAGTTCTCACAGGGCGGGGAATTCACCCCTCCACTTT

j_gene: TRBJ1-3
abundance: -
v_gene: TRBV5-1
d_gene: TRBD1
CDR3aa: CASSHTTGGSGNTIYF
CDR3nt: TGCGCCAGCAGCCATACTACAGGGGGCTCTGGAAACACCATATATTTT

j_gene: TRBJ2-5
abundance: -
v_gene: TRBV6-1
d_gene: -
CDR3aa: CASSEETQYF
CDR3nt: TGTGCCAGCAGTGAAGAGACCCAGTACTTC

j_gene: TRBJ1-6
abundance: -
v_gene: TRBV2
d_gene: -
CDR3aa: CASTSSTHGNSPLHF
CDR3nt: TGTGCCAGCACTAGTTCGACACACGGCAATTCACCCCTCCACTTT

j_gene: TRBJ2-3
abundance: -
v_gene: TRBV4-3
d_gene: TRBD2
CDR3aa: CASSQDPLAGSSTDTQYF
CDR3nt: TGCGCCAGCAGCCAAGATCCCCTAGCGGGGTCTAGCACAGATACGCAGTATTTT

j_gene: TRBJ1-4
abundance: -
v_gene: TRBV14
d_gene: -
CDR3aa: CASSGAWGGVAEKLFF
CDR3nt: TGTGCCAGCAGTGGCGCATGGGGGGGTGTTGCGGAAAAACTGTTTTTT

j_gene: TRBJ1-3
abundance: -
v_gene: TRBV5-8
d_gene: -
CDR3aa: CASRDTGNTIYF
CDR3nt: TGTGCCAGCCGGGACACTGGAAACACCATATATTTT

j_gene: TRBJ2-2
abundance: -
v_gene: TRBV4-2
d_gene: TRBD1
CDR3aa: CASSQDWTGLTGELFF
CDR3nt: TGTGCCAGCAGCCAAGATTGGACAGGGTTGACCGGGGAGCTGTTTTTT

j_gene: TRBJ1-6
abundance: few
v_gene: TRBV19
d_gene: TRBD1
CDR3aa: CASTRDRGCSPLHF
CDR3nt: TGTGCCAGCACACGGGACAGGGGATGCTCACCCCTCCACTTT

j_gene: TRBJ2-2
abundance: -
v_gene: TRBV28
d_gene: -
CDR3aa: CASSFGWDNSAGELFF
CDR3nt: TGTGCCAGCAGTTTTGGCTGGGACAATTCGGCCGGGGAGCTGTTTTTT

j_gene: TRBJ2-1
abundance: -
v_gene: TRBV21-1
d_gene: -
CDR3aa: CASSKTILAGALVEQFF
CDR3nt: TGTGCCAGCAGCAAAACGATTCTAGCGGGGGCTTTGGTCGAGCAGTTCTTC

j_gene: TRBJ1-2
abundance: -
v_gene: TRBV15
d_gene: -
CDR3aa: CATSRKSGTWRVTNYGYTF
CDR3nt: TGTGCCACCAGCAGAAAATCTGGGACCTGGAGGGTGACTAACTATGGCTACACCTTC

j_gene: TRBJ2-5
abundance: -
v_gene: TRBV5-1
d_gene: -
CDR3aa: CASSLVRGQETQYF
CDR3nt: TGCGCCAGCAGCTTGGTCCGGGGACAAGAGACCCAGTACTTC

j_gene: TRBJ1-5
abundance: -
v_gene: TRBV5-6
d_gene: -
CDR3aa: CASSLSIGTQHF
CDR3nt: TGTGCCAGCAGCTTGTCCATCGGGACCCAGCATTTT

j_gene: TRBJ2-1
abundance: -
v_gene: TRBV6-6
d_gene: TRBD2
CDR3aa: CASGGGIYNEQFF
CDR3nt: TGTGCCAGCGGGGGGGGGATCTACAATGAGCAGTTCTTC

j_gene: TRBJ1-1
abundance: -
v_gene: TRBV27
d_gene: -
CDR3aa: CASSNRPPRNTEAFF
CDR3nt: TGTGCCAGCAGTAATAGACCCCCGCGGAACACTGAAGCTTTCTTT

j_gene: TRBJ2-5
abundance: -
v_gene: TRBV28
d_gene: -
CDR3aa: CASGSRSPQETQYF
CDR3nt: TGTGCCAGCGGATCGCGGTCCCCCCAAGAGACCCAGTACTTC

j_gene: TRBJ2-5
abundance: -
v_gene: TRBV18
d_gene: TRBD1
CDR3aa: CASSLGTGRSSPQETQYF
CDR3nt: TGTGCCAGCTCACTCGGGACAGGGAGATCATCCCCCCAAGAGACCCAGTACTTC

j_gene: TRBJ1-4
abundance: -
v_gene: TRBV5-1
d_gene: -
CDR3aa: CASSLFHGPATNEKLFF
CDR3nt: TGCGCCAGCAGCTTGTTCCATGGGCCCGCAACTAATGAAAAACTGTTTTTT

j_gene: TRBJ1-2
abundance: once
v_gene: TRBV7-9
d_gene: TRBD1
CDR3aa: CASSSLPDRAYGYTF
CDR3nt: TGTGCCAGCAGCTCATTACCCGACAGGGCTTATGGCTACACCTTC

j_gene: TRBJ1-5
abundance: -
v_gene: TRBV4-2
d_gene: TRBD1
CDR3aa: CASSQEGTGYSNQPQHF
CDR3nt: TGTGCCAGCAGCCAAGAAGGGACAGGATATAGCAATCAGCCCCAGCATTTT

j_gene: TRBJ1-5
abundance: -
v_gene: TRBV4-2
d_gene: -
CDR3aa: CASSQDRGTDYQPQHF
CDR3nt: TGTGCCAGCAGCCAAGATCGTGGGACCGATTATCAGCCCCAGCATTTT

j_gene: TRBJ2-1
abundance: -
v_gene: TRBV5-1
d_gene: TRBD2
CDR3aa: CASSLSSGGARHNEQFF
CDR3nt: TGCGCCAGCAGCTTGTCCAGCGGGGGGGCGAGGCACAATGAGCAGTTCTTC

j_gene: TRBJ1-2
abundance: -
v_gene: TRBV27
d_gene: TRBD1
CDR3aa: CASSLAGGTYGYTF
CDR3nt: TGTGCCAGCAGTTTGGCAGGGGGGACCTATGGCTACACCTTC

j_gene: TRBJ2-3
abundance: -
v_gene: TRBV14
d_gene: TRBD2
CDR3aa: CASSQGGILAGGPDTQYF
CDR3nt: TGTGCCAGCAGCCAAGGAGGAATTCTAGCGGGGGGGCCCGATACGCAGTATTTT

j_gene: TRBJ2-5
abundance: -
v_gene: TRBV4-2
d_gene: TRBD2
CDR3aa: CASSQGPGLAGPLQETQYF
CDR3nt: TGTGCCAGCAGCCAAGGTCCCGGACTAGCGGGGCCTCTCCAAGAGACCCAGTACTTC